This entry is about one TCR beta chain. This sample was taken from a study of blood T cell repertoires in COVID-19. Study-level background: There were acute and convalescent COVID-19 samples, and they came from the United States, Italy and Spain.

How the authors handled the data: How many nucleated cells were present was estimated from reference gene primer amplification. The repertoire was sequenced with immunoSEQ multiplex PCR; TCRdb's copy has only in-frame clones and lacks some. The V and J calls and clone size come from that table; D and trimming were worked out from the DNA. Of about 320,000 clones listed, around nine tenths are singletons. Within 2 weeks of study entry, exposed participants had contacted a PCR-confirmed or clinician-diagnosed COVID-19 case. Germline V gene lookup returns CDR1 SGHTA and CDR2 FQGNSA. The V and J ends lost 5 bases and 5 bases, in that order; junction bases with no gene match: 10. The CDR3 length is 16 residues.

This chain uses TRBV7-2 with TRBJ2-5; TRBD2 matches 11 bases. This clonotype originated in a woman aged 25 to 39 who had been exposed to COVID-19. The sample consisted of PBMCs or T cells enriched from blood (not recorded which). CDR3 nucleotides: TGTGCCAGCAGCCAACTTAGCGGGGGGGCCTCGGAGACCCAGTACTTC. The encoded protein is CASSQLSGGASETQYF.